The sequence of this T cell receptor (beta chain) was determined in a study of blood T cells in healthy people across ages. Study-level results: Diversity estimates from one million T cells were considered underestimates.

As to this clonotype: Its specificity is unknown.

Together with a sample-barcoded 5' primer, a J-beta primer mix was included in a second PCR lasting about 7 to 12 cycles. Every single cDNA molecule received a tag from a template-switch adaptor with 12 random nucleotides. One entry per CDR3 protein results from TCRdb running MiXCR on the 5' RACE reads. This table has roughly 500,000 distinct CDR3 sequences, around 24% appearing once. CDR3 length equals 16 residues. Germline CDR1 and CDR2: MNHNY and SVGAGI (reference sequence). After removal of 6 bases from V and 6 bases from J, the junction contained 10 bases not matched to a gene. The sample also formed part of further work on T cells of mothers and their children.

This chain uses TRBV6-6 with TRBJ2-1; 11 positions match TRBD2. Sequenced: blood. The TCR comes from a boy aged 10-17 years in good health. The CDR3 DNA is TGTGCCAGCAGGCCCCTAGCGGGAGGAGCCTCCAATGAGCAGTTCTTC. The encoded protein is CASRPLAGGASNEQFF.